The rows below give T cell receptor beta chains drawn from one sample of a study of patients and donors after allogeneic stem cell transplantation. TCRdb processed the RT-PCR reads anew with MiXCR; each CDR3 protein has one entry. Of about 160,000 distinct CDR3 sequences listed, approximately 25% are singletons. The sequenced sample was blood, either unsorted or a sorted T cell fraction (not recorded which). The receptor set was obtained from a human donor who was either an allogeneic HSCT recipient or a stem cell or donor lymphocyte infusion donor (not recorded which). It is not recorded whose cells these are; they may come from a transplant donor. Each CDR3 is given without its conserved first and last residue. D genes are given only for firm matches.

D gene: -; J gene: TRBJ1-3; V gene: TRBV4-1; CDR3 protein: ASSLTSFRLSGNTIY
D gene: -; J gene: TRBJ2-7; V gene: TRBV3-1; CDR3 protein: ASSQGGTYEQY
D gene: TRBD1; J gene: TRBJ2-5; V gene: TRBV6-2/TRBV6-3; CDR3 protein: ASSYSRGDRQETQY
D gene: -; J gene: TRBJ1-2; V gene: TRBV20-1; CDR3 protein: SPRQVYT
D gene: -; J gene: TRBJ2-7; V gene: TRBV5-1; CDR3 protein: ASSLMGGVGSYEQY
D gene: -; J gene: TRBJ1-5; V gene: TRBV20-1; CDR3 protein: SARKTGLYQPQH
D gene: -; J gene: TRBJ2-3; V gene: TRBV9; CDR3 protein: ASSVGEDTQY
D gene: -; J gene: TRBJ1-2; V gene: TRBV12-3/TRBV12-4; CDR3 protein: ASSLEGNYGYT
D gene: -; J gene: TRBJ2-7; V gene: TRBV5-1; CDR3 protein: ASSLGGENEQY
D gene: TRBD1; J gene: TRBJ1-2; V gene: TRBV12-3/TRBV12-4; CDR3 protein: ASSLRFEPGQDYGYT
D gene: TRBD1; J gene: TRBJ2-1; V gene: TRBV20-1; CDR3 protein: SASQQGISYNEQF
D gene: -; J gene: TRBJ2-3; V gene: TRBV5-1; CDR3 protein: ASSPGVSTDTQY
D gene: -; J gene: TRBJ2-3; V gene: TRBV29-1; CDR3 protein: SVRFPGGRDTQY
D gene: -; J gene: TRBJ2-2; V gene: TRBV20-1; CDR3 protein: SAVSPGELF
D gene: -; J gene: TRBJ2-3; V gene: TRBV14; CDR3 protein: ASSQAYDKPSTDTQY
D gene: TRBD2; J gene: TRBJ2-7; V gene: TRBV18; CDR3 protein: ASSPSVAGGYEQY
D gene: -; J gene: TRBJ2-7; V gene: TRBV6-6; CDR3 protein: ASSYSSLGGEQY
D gene: TRBD1; J gene: TRBJ1-1; V gene: TRBV6-1; CDR3 protein: ASNKGAPNTEAF
D gene: TRBD2; J gene: TRBJ2-3; V gene: TRBV7-2; CDR3 protein: ASRITSGSTGDTQY
D gene: -; J gene: TRBJ2-1; V gene: TRBV20-1; CDR3 protein: SATGMGSYNEQF
D gene: -; J gene: TRBJ2-1; V gene: TRBV5-1; CDR3 protein: ASSLGADNEQF
D gene: TRBD1; J gene: TRBJ2-4; V gene: TRBV5-6; CDR3 protein: ASSSDRGNIQY